Each of the 23 T cell receptor beta chains below was sequenced from the same sample in a study of T cell responses to AZD1222 COVID-19 vaccine. Sequencing was performed with immunoSEQ multiplex PCR; in TCRdb, only in-frame clones are kept and a portion is missing. The sample has over 45,000 clones; around 85% are singletons. This specimen consisted of peripheral blood, obtained on day 0 of AZD1222 vaccination. The receptor set was obtained from an adult in good health.

This chain joins TRBV5-4 and TRBJ1-4, with D tentatively TRBD1 (6 bases). V dropped 0 bases and J dropped 0 bases, with 15 bases sitting between them. CDR3 length: 18 amino acids. The germline V gene has CDR1 SGHNT and CDR2 YYREEE (reference sequence). The DNA of the CDR3 is TGTGCCAGCAGCTTGGGGGCAGGGGATCTTGCAACTAATGAAAAACTGTTTTTT. Amino acids: CASSLGAGDLATNEKLFF.

The V and J genes are TRBV7-6 and TRBJ2-7; 9 positions agree with TRBD1. The CDR3 length is 13 residues. J lost 6 bases, V lost 5 bases, and 5 bases had no gene match. Germline V gene lookup returns CDR1 SGHVS and CDR2 FNYEAQ. For the CDR3, the DNA is TGTGCCAGCAGCCCACAGGGACAGGGCGAGCAGTACTTC. This codes for CASSPQGQGEQYF.

The chain joins TRBV5-1 to TRBJ1-2, with 10 bases matching TRBD1. V was clipped by 3 bases and J by 8 bases; unmatched bases: 4. The length of the CDR3 is 13 residues. Germline V CDR1 and CDR2: SGHRS, YFSETQ. CDR3 loop: CASSWGTGDGYTF. Here the CDR3 DNA reads TGCGCCAGCAGCTGGGGGACAGGGGACGGCTACACCTTC.

Of note for this clone: A single base separates this from a much larger clone, so it may be a read error. The sample has other DNA sequences that encode this CDR3 too. This sequence joins TRBV6-5 and TRBJ1-1, with D maybe TRBD1 (5 bases). Trimming took off 3 bases at V and 5 bases at J, with 7 bases between the two ends. Germline loops: CDR1 MNHEY, CDR2 SVGAGI. CDR3 size: 12 residues. The CDR3 DNA sequence: TGTGCCAGCAGTTATGGGGGAACTGAAGCTTTCTTT. This encodes CASSYGGTEAFF.

The V and J genes are TRBV6-1 and TRBJ1-5; 7 positions match TRBD1. Germline V gene data show CDR1 as MNHNS and CDR2 as SASEGT. The CDR3 extends over 15 amino acids. Trimming took 6 bases from V and 0 from J; bases not matched to a gene: 5. In DNA, the CDR3 is TGTGCCAGCAGGACCGGGACAGATAGCAATCAGCCCCAGCATTTT. It yields the protein CASRTGTDSNQPQHF.

This chain links TRBV6-5 with TRBJ2-1; 8 nucleotides align to TRBD1. This CDR3 region has 15 residues. Looked up from germline, CDR1 is MNHEY and CDR2 is SVGAGI. The V and J ends lost 7 bases and 4 bases, in that order; junction bases with no gene match: 9. The CDR3 nucleotides are TGTGCCAGCAAGAGGCGAGGACAGGGATACAATGAGCAGTTCTTC. Protein: CASKRRGQGYNEQFF.

Only one count was recorded for this clone. An end of the junction differs from the germline gene, which may be a read error. The chain carries TRBV6-5 and TRBJ1-2; 9 positions match TRBD1. Germline V CDR1 and CDR2: MNHEY, SVGAGI. The CDR3 consists of 15 residues. CDR3 sequence (DNA): TGTGCCAGCAGCTACTTTGGGACAGGGAACTATGGCTACACCTTC. Amino acids: CASSYFGTGNYGYTF.

The genes are TRBV15 and TRBJ2-4; 8 bases are a match to TRBD1. The CDR3 is made up of 14 amino acids. Losses at the gene ends were 5 bases for V and 7 bases for J; bases not matched to a gene: 7. CDR1 is LNHNV and CDR2 is YYDKDF in the germline V gene (reference sequence). CDR3 region: CATSPRTGTNIQYF. The CDR3 bases are TGTGCCACCAGCCCTCGGACAGGGACGAACATTCAGTACTTC.

V usage is TRBV3-1 (or the pseudogene TRBV3-2) and J usage is TRBJ2-7; possible D gene TRBD1, 6 bases. Trimming left V 1 base short and J 2 bases short, with 15 bases between. The CDR3 loop spans 16 amino acids. Germline CDR1 and CDR2: LGHDT and YNNKEL (reference sequence). The CDR3 loop reads CASSQGDTSLPYEQYF. CDR3 sequence (DNA): TGTGCCAGCAGCCAAGGGGACACCTCCCTCCCCTACGAGCAGTACTTC.

This chain uses TRBV7-9 with TRBJ1-1; TRBD1 matches 7 bases. The CDR3 covers 12 residues. CDR1 is SEHNR, CDR2 FQNEAQ, per germline (reference sequence). Trimming took 5 bases from V and 7 from J; bases not matched to a gene: 4. The CDR3 coding sequence is TGTGCCAGCAGCCTGACAGGGTATGAAGCTTTCTTT. It specifies CASSLTGYEAFF. Full variable domain (missing parts from reference TRBV7-9 and TRBJ1-1): DTGVSQNPRHKITKRGQNVTFRCDPISEHNRLYWYRQTLGQGPEFLTYFQNEAQLEKSRLLSDRFSAERPKGSFSTLEIQRTEQGDSAMYLCASSLTGYEAFFGQGTRLTVV.

For this clone: The same CDR3 is also encoded by other DNA sequences in this sample. The chain couples TRBV19 to TRBJ2-3, with a possible D match to TRBD1 (5 bases). This CDR3 has 14 residues. Germline CDR1 LNHDA, CDR2 SQIVND (reference sequence). Trimming cost V 4 bases and J 1 base, with 9 bases left between them. The CDR3 loop is CASSTQGGTDTQYF. The CDR3 DNA reads TGTGCCAGTAGTACTCAGGGTGGCACAGATACGCAGTATTTT.

The chain couples TRBV6-1 to TRBJ2-3; 10 bases fit TRBD2. CDR1 MNHNS and CDR2 SASEGT come from the germline V gene. Unmatched junction bases numbered 1, after V lost 1 base and J lost 6 bases. The CDR3 runs to 14 residues. The CDR3 coding sequence is TGTGCCAGCAGTGAAGTAGCGGGAGGTGATACGCAGTATTTT. Translating it yields CASSEVAGGDTQYF.

This chain links TRBV7-6 with TRBJ2-1; D is perhaps TRBD2 (7 bases). Germline CDR1 reads SGHVS; CDR2 reads FNYEAQ. This CDR3 has 14 amino acids. CDR3 sequence: CASGGPLSYNEQFF. In DNA form, the CDR3 reads TGTGCGTCGGGGGGCCCCCTCTCCTACAATGAGCAGTTCTTC.

The chain joins TRBV28 to TRBJ1-2; tentatively, D is TRBD1 (5 bases). The germline V gene encodes CDR1 MDHEN and CDR2 SYDVKM. V lost 4 bases and J lost 4, with 19 bases in between. CDR3 length: 16 amino acids. CDR3 loop: CASSSTRFGTGYGYTF. The CDR3 DNA sequence: TGTGCCAGCAGTTCGACTCGTTTTGGGACGGGCTATGGCTACACCTTC.

This clone was counted only a few times. The chain is built from TRBV27 and TRBJ1-5; D not certain. CDR1 MNHEY and CDR2 SMNVEV come from the germline V gene (reference sequence). The length of the CDR3 is 13 residues. V lost 9 bases and J 7 bases, leaving 16 bases between the germline ends. The CDR3 sequence: CASALGVRQPQHF. For the CDR3, the DNA is TGTGCCAGTGCCCTGGGCGTAAGACAGCCCCAGCATTTT.

The chain carries TRBV6-2 or TRBV6-3 and TRBJ2-5; the match to TRBD2 covers 11 bases. The CDR3 sequence is 18 residues long. Trimming cost V 3 bases and J 1 base; bases outside gene matches: 10. Germline lookup yields CDR1 MNHEY and CDR2 SVGEGT. The CDR3 here is CASSYSVAGGPVQETQYF. The CDR3 nucleotides are TGTGCCAGCAGTTATTCGGTAGCGGGGGGGCCAGTCCAAGAGACCCAGTACTTC.

This clone was found once. V gene TRBV19 combines with J gene TRBJ1-5; tentative D call: TRBD1 (5 bases). The CDR3 runs 16 residues. Germline V gene data show CDR1 as LNHDA and CDR2 as SQIVND (reference sequence). Trimming shortened V by 5 bases and J by 1 base, and 15 bases separated the two germline ends. The CDR3 sequence is CASSPRAGSSNQPQHF. The CDR3 DNA reads as TGTGCCAGTAGTCCAAGGGCAGGGTCAAGCAATCAGCCCCAGCATTTT.

This rearrangement joins TRBV6-5 to TRBJ1-2, with unresolved D. The V gene's germline CDR1 is MNHEY and CDR2 SVGAGI. Trimming removed 7 bases at V and 8 bases at J, with 23 bases between. The CDR3 sequence is 15 residues long. Here the CDR3 DNA reads TGTGCCAGCACCCCGGAGGGTAATCTGATCTGGGGCTACACCTTC. This encodes CASTPEGNLIWGYTF.

This clone appeared once. The chain carries TRBV14 and TRBJ2-1, with D tentatively TRBD1 (5 bases). CDR1 and CDR2 (germline): SGHDN, FVKESK. This CDR3 has 14 residues. The ends were cut back, 2 bases at V and 6 bases at J, with 11 bases in the middle. This CDR3 reads CASSQIRGGNEQFF. CDR3 coding DNA: TGTGCCAGCAGCCAAATAAGGGGTGGCAATGAGCAGTTCTTC.

The chain couples TRBV5-5 to TRBJ2-4, with D unresolved. Germline V lookup: CDR1 SGHKS, CDR2 YYEKEE (reference sequence). Trimming cost V 0 bases and J 6 bases, with 13 bases left between them. The CDR3 totals 15 residues. As DNA, the CDR3 is TGTGCCAGCAGCTTGGACACCCCCGTCGGAAACATTCAGTACTTC. As protein: CASSLDTPVGNIQYF.

This clone has only one observation. This chain links TRBV19 with TRBJ1-2; a possible D gene is TRBD1 (6 bases). This CDR3 contains 14 residues. The V end lost 6 bases, the J end lost 2 bases, and 13 bases lay between the germline ends. CDR1 is LNHDA and CDR2 is SQIVND in the germline V gene (reference sequence). CDR3 in amino acids: CASRSRGANYGYTF. The CDR3 DNA is TGTGCCAGTAGGTCAAGGGGGGCGAACTATGGCTACACCTTC.

The CDR3 DNA sequence: TGTGCCAGCAGTTTAGAGAGGGCCACCGGGGAGCTGTTTTTT. Amino acids: CASSLERATGELFF. The chain couples TRBV27 to TRBJ2-2; D might be TRBD2 (5 bases). This CDR3 spans 14 amino acids. Trimming pared 2 bases from V and 4 bases from J, leaving 8 bases between. Germline CDR1 and CDR2: MNHEY and SMNVEV (reference sequence).

This clone was seen a few times. The chain carries TRBV10-3 and TRBJ2-7; 7 bases are a match to TRBD1. Germline assignment: CDR1 ENHRY and CDR2 SYGVKD. The CDR3 is 13 residues long. V trimming: 6 bases; J trimming: 4 bases; junction bases outside the gene matches: 6. The CDR3 loop reads CAISRDSRYEQYF. CDR3 nucleotides: TGTGCCATCAGCCGGGACAGTAGGTACGAGCAGTACTTC.